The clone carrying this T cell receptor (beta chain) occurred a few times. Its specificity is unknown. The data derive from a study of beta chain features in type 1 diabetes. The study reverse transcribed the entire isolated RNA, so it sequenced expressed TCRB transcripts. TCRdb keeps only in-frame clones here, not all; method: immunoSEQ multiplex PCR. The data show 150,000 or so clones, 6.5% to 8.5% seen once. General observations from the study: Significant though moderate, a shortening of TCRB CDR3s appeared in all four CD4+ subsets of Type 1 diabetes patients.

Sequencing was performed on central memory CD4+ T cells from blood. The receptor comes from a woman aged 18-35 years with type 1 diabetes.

This CDR3 reads CASSQNRAYEQYF. DNA for the CDR3: TGCGCCAGCAGCCAAAACAGGGCATACGAGCAGTACTTC. The chain employs TRBV4-3 and TRBJ2-7; tentatively, D is TRBD1 (6 bases). The CDR3 extends over 13 amino acids. Deletions cut 2 bases from V and 4 bases from J, with 9 bases between. Looked up from germline, CDR1 is LGHNA and CDR2 is YSLEER.